The present T cell receptor beta chain was sequenced within a study of regulatory T cells in long-lasting Graves disease. Arm-PCR with iRepertoire HTBI primers amplified the CDR3 regions for these TCR beta libraries. TCRdb redid the calling of the multiplex PCR reads with MiXCR, one entry per CDR3 protein. The table shows around 420,000 distinct CDR3 sequences, with around 15% occurring only once. With 7 bases clipped from V and 7 bases from J, the junction kept 22 bases outside the gene matches. The CDR3 totals 18 residues. This clonotype appeared many times. Antigen unknown. Time point: newly diagnosed GD, antithyroid drugs for less than 3 months. With RNA extracted from PBMCs as input, the TCR library was made. Notes on the study in general: Limited samples may have lowered accuracy.

The V gene is TRBV12-3 or TRBV12-4, the J gene TRBJ2-1; TRBD2 matches 7 bases. Sample: peripheral blood mononuclear cells (PBMCs), taken at new diagnosis, from a patient treated with antithyroid drugs. The sequence was collected from a female donor with Graves disease. The CDR3: CASTLGRELGLSGNEQFF. The CDR3 coding sequence is TGTGCCAGCACCCTGGGGCGGGAGCTGGGGCTTTCGGGGAATGAGCAGTTCTTC.